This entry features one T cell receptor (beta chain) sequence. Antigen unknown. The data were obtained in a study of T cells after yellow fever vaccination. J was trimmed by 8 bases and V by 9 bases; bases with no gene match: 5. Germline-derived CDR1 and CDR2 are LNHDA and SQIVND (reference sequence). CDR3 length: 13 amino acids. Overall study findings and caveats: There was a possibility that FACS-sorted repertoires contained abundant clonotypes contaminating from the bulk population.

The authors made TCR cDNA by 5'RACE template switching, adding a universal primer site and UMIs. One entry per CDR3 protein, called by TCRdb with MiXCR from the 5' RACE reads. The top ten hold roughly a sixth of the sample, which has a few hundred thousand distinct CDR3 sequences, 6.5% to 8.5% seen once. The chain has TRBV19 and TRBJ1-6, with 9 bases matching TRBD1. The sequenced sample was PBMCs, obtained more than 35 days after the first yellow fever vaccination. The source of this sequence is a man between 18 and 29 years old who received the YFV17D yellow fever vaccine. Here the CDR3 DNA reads TGTGCCAGCGAGGGACAGGGTGATTCACCCCTCCACTTT. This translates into CASEGQGDSPLHF.